Below, 8 T cell receptor beta chains from the same sample are listed, as sequenced in a study of beta chain features in type 1 diabetes. The study's findings and limits: All four CD4+ subsets from Type 1 diabetes patients carried moderately but significantly shorter TCRB CDR3s.

These receptors are not linked to any known antigen. The investigators reverse transcribed all of the isolated RNA, so they sequenced expressed TCRB transcripts. Data came from immunoSEQ multiplex PCR; TCRdb stores just in-frame clones and leaves some out. The data show hundreds of thousands of clones, over 12% seen once. Sequencing input: naive CD4+ T cells from blood. The receptor set was obtained from a man younger than 35 with type 1 diabetes.

The V call is TRBV7-9, the J call TRBJ2-1; no clear D. The CDR3 covers 17 residues. Germline CDR1 is SEHNR and CDR2 is FQNEAQ (reference sequence). V was shortened by 1 base and J by 5 bases, with 18 bases between the two germline ends. CDR3 DNA: TGTGCCAGCAGCTTAGGAGCAGTCCAACGCCCGGACAATGAGCAGTTCTTC. This gives the protein CASSLGAVQRPDNEQFF. The full variable domain, in which reference TRBV7-9 and TRBJ2-1 provide the parts outside the CDR3, is DTGVSQNPRHKITKRGQNVTFRCDPISEHNRLYWYRQTLGQGPEFLTYFQNEAQLEKSRLLSDRFSAERPKGSFSTLEIQRTEQGDSAMYLCASSLGAVQRPDNEQFFGPGTRLTVL.

V gene TRBV27 combines with J gene TRBJ2-3, with 7 bases aligning to TRBD1. V shed 6 bases, J shed 4 bases, and the junction held 7 bases outside the gene matches. Germline V lookup: CDR1 MNHEY, CDR2 SMNVEV (reference sequence). The length of the CDR3 is 14 residues. The CDR3 sequence is CASRSDRDPDTQYF. The CDR3 DNA follows: TGTGCCAGCAGGAGCGACAGGGACCCAGATACGCAGTATTTT.

This chain connects TRBV9 to TRBJ2-5; no clear D gene. CDR1 SGDLS and CDR2 YYNGEE come from the germline V gene. The CDR3 is made up of 13 amino acids. Trimming shortened V by 2 bases and J by 4 bases, and 9 bases separated the two germline ends. CDR3 protein: CASSVTPTETQYF. CDR3 coding DNA: TGTGCCAGCAGCGTCACACCCACAGAGACCCAGTACTTC.

This clone came up a few times. The rearrangement uses TRBV28 and TRBJ2-7; 10 bases match TRBD1. The CDR3 is made up of 12 amino acids. The ends lost 10 bases at V and 2 bases at J; junction bases unmatched: 2. Germline loops: CDR1 MDHEN, CDR2 SYDVKM. Here the CDR3 DNA reads TGTGCCATTGACAGGGGGCCCTACGAGCAGTACTTC. Translated, it gives CAIDRGPYEQYF.

The chain is built from TRBV30 and TRBJ1-2; 9 bases are a match to TRBD1. Germline V CDR1 and CDR2: GTSNPN, SVGIG (reference sequence). V dropped 3 bases and J dropped 6; count of bases not matched to a gene: 5. The CDR3 covers 13 residues. CDR3 coding DNA: TGTGCCTGGAGGACAGGGGGTGGGAATGGCTACACCTTC. As protein: CAWRTGGGNGYTF.

This clone has a handful of counts. The rearrangement links TRBV4-1 to TRBJ1-1; no reliable D call. Germline assignment: CDR1 MGHRA and CDR2 YSYEKL. V was trimmed by 0 bases and J by 5 bases, leaving 7 bases between them. CDR3 length: 13 residues. CDR3 nucleotide sequence: TGCGCCAGCAGCCAAGATATCAGGACTGAAGCTTTCTTT. Residues: CASSQDIRTEAFF.

The CDR3 DNA reads as TGTGCCACCAGCCATAACGCCTGGGGGGAGGACACTGAAGCTTTCTTT. This codes for CATSHNAWGEDTEAFF. This chain links TRBV15 with TRBJ1-1; perhaps TRBD1 as D (5 bases). Germline V CDR1 and CDR2: LNHNV, YYDKDF (reference sequence). Trimming took 5 bases from V and 3 from J, leaving 19 bases between them. The CDR3 length is 16 residues.

V gene TRBV4-2 combines with J gene TRBJ2-3; D remains unclear. CDR1 is LGHNA, CDR2 YNFKEQ, per germline. V dropped 1 base and J dropped 0 bases, with 11 bases sitting between them. This CDR3 is built from 16 residues. The DNA of the CDR3 is TGTGCCAGCAGCCAAGCCTACGTGTCTAGCACAGATACGCAGTATTTT. Protein sequence: CASSQAYVSSTDTQYF.